The 18 T cell receptor beta chains presented below share a single source sample, sequenced in a study of a mutant IDH1 vaccine in newly diagnosed glioma. These receptors have no known antigen. Sequenced by immunoSEQ multiplex PCR; TCRdb stores in-frame clones only, minus some. In the table there are 50,000 to 75,000 clones, about 80% of which are singletons. The time point: week 5, during vaccination. It was 300 ug of mutant IDH1 20-mer peptide that made up each vaccine dose, given with topical imiquimod. The sample consisted of PBMCs, taken from a glioma patient whose treatment included an IDH1 peptide vaccine. The receptors stem from a woman aged 50 to 60 with glioma.

V and J are TRBV19 and TRBJ1-2; 7 bases are a match to TRBD1. CDR1 is LNHDA and CDR2 is SQIVND in the germline V gene (reference sequence). CDR3 size: 15 residues. V was pared by 4 bases and J by 3 bases, with 8 bases of the junction left unmatched. Written as DNA, the CDR3 is TGTGCCAGTAGTACCCCGGGACAGCCAGACTATGGCTACACCTTC. It codes for CASSTPGQPDYGYTF.

The J gene is TRBJ2-6, the V gene TRBV5-1, with D possibly TRBD1 on 6 matching bases. The V and J ends lost 0 bases and 0 bases respectively, with 16 bases between them. The germline gives CDR1 SGHRS, CDR2 YFSETQ. This CDR3 comprises 19 residues. CDR3 DNA sequence: TGCGCCAGCAGCTTGGTCCCGGTGGGGGCCAGCTCTGGGGCCAACGTCCTGACTTTC. The encoded protein is CASSLVPVGASSGANVLTF.

This rearrangement joins TRBV25-1 to TRBJ1-6, with TRBD1 identical over 11 bases. Trimming cost V 2 bases and J 13 bases; bases outside gene matches: 13. This CDR3 is built from 17 residues. Germline assignment: CDR1 MGHDK and CDR2 SYGVNS. The CDR3 DNA reads TGTGCCAGCAGTGAAGGGACAGGGGGAGCTTCCCGTATCCCCCTCCACTTT. It codes for CASSEGTGGASRIPLHF.

V and J are TRBV6-1 and TRBJ1-2; 10 bases are shared with TRBD1. Germline CDR1 is MNHNS and CDR2 is SASEGT. Trimming at V came to 8 bases and at J to 4 bases, leaving 7 bases not matched to a gene. The CDR3 length is 14 residues. In DNA, the CDR3 is TGTGCCAGCGACAGGGGGCTAATAGGCTATGGCTACACCTTC. It is translated as CASDRGLIGYGYTF.

The chain joins TRBV6-5 to TRBJ1-6; 9 bases agree with TRBD1. From germline, CDR1 is MNHEY and CDR2 SVGAGI. J lost 14 bases, V lost 6 bases, and 2 bases had no gene match. The CDR3 sequence is 11 residues long. This CDR3 reads CASRRTGALHF. CDR3 coding DNA: TGTGCCAGCAGACGGACAGGGGCCCTCCACTTT.

Here the CDR3 reads CASSQNGMGANTGELFF. The CDR3 DNA follows: TGTGCCAGCAGCCAAAACGGGATGGGGGCGAACACCGGGGAGCTGTTTTTT. The V call is TRBV4-2, the J call TRBJ2-2, with D perhaps being TRBD1 or TRBD2 (5 bases each). The length of the CDR3 is 17 residues. The V gene's germline CDR1 is LGHNA and CDR2 YNFKEQ. Trimming shortened V by 2 bases and J by 0 bases, and 13 bases separated the two germline ends.

The rearrangement uses TRBV6-5 and TRBJ2-7, with a weak D call TRBD2 (7 bases). This CDR3 comprises 15 residues. Germline CDR1 reads MNHEY; CDR2 reads SVGAGI. Trimming removed 5 bases at V and 4 bases at J, with 18 bases between. This CDR3 is CASSTLGGAGYEQYF. The CDR3 DNA reads TGTGCCAGCAGTACGCTTGGGGGGGCAGGGTACGAGCAGTACTTC.

This chain joins TRBV19 and TRBJ1-1; D gene ambiguous. This CDR3 is 12 amino acids long. Trimming pared 4 bases from V and 1 base from J, leaving 4 bases between. Germline CDR1 LNHDA, CDR2 SQIVND (reference sequence). The CDR3 sequence is CASSRQNTEAFF. The CDR3 region has the DNA TGTGCCAGTAGTAGGCAGAACACTGAAGCTTTCTTT.

The chain employs TRBV18 and TRBJ2-7; 7 bases fit TRBD1. The V gene end was trimmed by 3 bases and the J gene end by 5 bases; junction bases not matched to a gene: 7. CDR3 size: 14 residues. Germline CDR1 and CDR2: KGHSH and LQKENI. This chain's CDR3 is CASSPRTGADEQYF. Written as DNA, the CDR3 is TGTGCCAGCTCACCCCGCACAGGGGCGGACGAGCAGTACTTC.

The chain joins TRBV14 to TRBJ1-5; D is unresolved. The germline V and J ends were trimmed by 3 bases and 4 bases, with 7 bases remaining between them. The CDR3 totals 13 residues. CDR1 is SGHDN, CDR2 FVKESK, per germline. The CDR3, as DNA: TGTGCCAGCAGCCACTCGGGGAATCAGCCCCAGCATTTT. It encodes CASSHSGNQPQHF.

The chain couples TRBV14 to TRBJ2-3, with D unclear. This CDR3 has 16 residues. The germline gives CDR1 SGHDN, CDR2 FVKESK. The germline V and J ends were trimmed by 1 base and 2 bases, with 13 bases remaining between them. In nucleotides, the CDR3 is TGTGCCAGCAGCCAAGGAATAAGCCCCATCACAGATACGCAGTATTTT. As protein: CASSQGISPITDTQYF. Using reference TRBV14 and TRBJ2-3 for the parts outside the CDR3, the full variable domain is EAGVTQFPSHSVIEKGQTVTLRCDPISGHDNLYWYRRVMGKEIKFLLHFVKESKQDESGMPNNRFLAERTGGTYSTLKVQPAELEDSGVYFCASSQGISPITDTQYFGPGTRLTVL.

This chain connects TRBV2 to TRBJ2-7; D remains ambiguous. This CDR3 has 14 residues. CDR1 and CDR2 from the germline V gene are SNHLY and FYNNEI. Deletions cut 2 bases from V and 0 bases from J, with 8 bases between. In DNA form, the CDR3 reads TGTGCCAGCAGTGAACTCAGAAGCTCCTACGAGCAGTACTTC. Translated, it gives CASSELRSSYEQYF.

This clone was counted a few times. This rearrangement joins TRBV4-1 to TRBJ2-7; a possible D gene is TRBD1 (6 bases). With 3 bases removed from V and 13 bases from J, the gap between germline ends came to 19 bases. The length of the CDR3 is 13 residues. CDR1 is MGHRA, CDR2 YSYEKL, per germline. CDR3 in amino acids: CASSQRTGHSLYF. The CDR3 DNA follows: TGCGCCAGCAGCCAGAGAACGGGACACTCGCTCTACTTC.

The J gene is TRBJ2-1, the V gene TRBV27, with 14 bases fitting TRBD2. With V trimmed by 5 bases and J by 10 bases, 7 bases remained unmatched. Germline V lookup: CDR1 MNHEY, CDR2 SMNVEV (reference sequence). The CDR3 contains 15 residues. CDR3 sequence reads: CASSLGTSGGVEQFF. The CDR3 DNA is TGTGCCAGCAGTCTCGGGACTAGCGGGGGTGTCGAGCAGTTCTTC.

As to this clone: The germline gene is not matched at one end of the junction; a read error may be the cause. The chain is built from TRBV9 and TRBJ2-5; unclear D gene. The V gene's germline CDR1 is SGDLS and CDR2 YYNGEE. CDR3 length: 15 amino acids. CDR3 coding DNA: TGTGCCAGCAGCGTAGATCAGACCCACCAGGAGACCCAGTACTTC. Residues: CASSVDQTHQETQYF.

V gene TRBV5-1 combines with J gene TRBJ2-3, with 8 bases lining up with TRBD2. The CDR3 length is 16 residues. Germline V gives CDR1 SGHRS, CDR2 YFSETQ. V gave up 1 base and J gave up 4 bases; unmatched junction bases: 8. The chain's CDR3 is CASSLKAGGVSDTQYF. The DNA for the CDR3 is TGCGCCAGCAGCTTGAAGGCGGGGGGCGTTTCAGATACGCAGTATTTT.

This chain joins TRBV27 and TRBJ1-1; no firm D call. The V end lost 3 bases, the J end lost 3 bases, and 14 bases lay between the germline ends. CDR3 length: 15 residues. Germline CDR1 and CDR2: MNHEY and SMNVEV (reference sequence). CDR3 nucleotides: TGTGCCAGCAGTTTTCAGGAGCCCGGAGACACTGAAGCTTTCTTT. The encoded protein is CASSFQEPGDTEAFF.

The CDR3 loop reads CAISESRQNFSSGANVLTF. The CDR3, as DNA: TGTGCCATCAGTGAGTCAAGACAGAATTTCAGCTCTGGGGCCAACGTCCTGACTTTC. The chain carries TRBV10-3 and TRBJ2-6; tentatively, D is TRBD1 (5 bases). The CDR3 loop spans 19 amino acids. V gave up 0 bases and J gave up 0 bases, with 15 bases separating them. CDR1 is ENHRY and CDR2 is SYGVKD in the germline V gene.